This TCR beta chain derives from a study of blood T cell repertoires in COVID-19. The data were produced by immunoSEQ multiplex PCR, yet TCRdb's version contains in-frame clones alone and is incomplete. Of 200,000 to 250,000 clones in the sample, 70% to 85% were seen once. The CDR3 runs 11 residues. CDR1 and CDR2 from the germline V gene are DFQATT and SNEGSKA (reference sequence). The V end was cut by 1 base, the J end by 11 bases, with 11 bases between. This sequence was found in a man aged 50-60 years with active or convalescent COVID-19. The chain recombines TRBV20-1 with TRBJ1-1; D not resolved. Sequencing was carried out using peripheral blood. The CDR3 region has the DNA TGCAGTGCTAGAGGCAGACGGGATGCTTTCTTT. It translates to CSARGRRDAFF.